This T cell receptor beta chain comes out of a study of control samples from healthy donors and cancer patients. Assay: immunoSEQ multiplex PCR; the TCRdb copy retains only in-frame clones and omits some. The table shows 130,000 or so clones, with 70% to 90% occurring only once. The V end lost 5 bases, the J end lost 6 bases, and 11 bases lay between the germline ends. This CDR3 is 13 amino acids long. Germline V gives CDR1 LNHDA, CDR2 SQIVND (reference sequence). The chain combines TRBV19 with TRBJ1-5; perhaps TRBD1 as D (5 bases). The sequence came from a man aged 60 to 75 in good health. Material: blood. CDR3 DNA sequence: TGTGCCAGTAGTTGGCAGGGAGGTCAGCCCCAGCATTTT. It encodes CASSWQGGQPQHF.